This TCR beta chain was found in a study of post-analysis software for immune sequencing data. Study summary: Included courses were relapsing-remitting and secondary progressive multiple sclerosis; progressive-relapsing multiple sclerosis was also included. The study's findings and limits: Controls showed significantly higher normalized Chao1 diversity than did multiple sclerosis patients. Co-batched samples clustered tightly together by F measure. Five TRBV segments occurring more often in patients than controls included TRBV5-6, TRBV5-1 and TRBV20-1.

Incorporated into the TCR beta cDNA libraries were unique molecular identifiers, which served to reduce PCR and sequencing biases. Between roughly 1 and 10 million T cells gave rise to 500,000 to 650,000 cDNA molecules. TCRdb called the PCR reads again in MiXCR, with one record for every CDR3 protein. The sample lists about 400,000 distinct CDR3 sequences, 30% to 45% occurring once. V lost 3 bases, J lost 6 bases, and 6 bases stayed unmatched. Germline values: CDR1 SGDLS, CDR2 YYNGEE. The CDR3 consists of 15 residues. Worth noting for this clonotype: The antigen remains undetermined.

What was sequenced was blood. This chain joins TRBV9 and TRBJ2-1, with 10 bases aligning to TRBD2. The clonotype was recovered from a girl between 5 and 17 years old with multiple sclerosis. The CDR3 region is CASSAGLAAINEQFF. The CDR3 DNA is TGTGCCAGCAGCGCCGGACTAGCGGCCATCAATGAGCAGTTCTTC.